Listed here are 13 T cell receptor beta chains from one sample, sequenced in a study of T cell responses to AZD1222 COVID-19 vaccine. Sequencing used immunoSEQ multiplex PCR; TCRdb keeps in-frame clones, though not all of them. The sample records about 150,000 clones, around 91% being singletons. The source was peripheral blood, collected 28 days after the second AZD1222 dose. The receptors come from an adult who received the AZD1222 COVID-19 vaccine.

With regard to this clone: Other nucleotide sequences in the sample specify the same CDR3. This chain connects TRBV27 to TRBJ1-5; D is perhaps TRBD1 (6 bases). Trimming cost V 1 base and J 2 bases, with 9 bases left between them. The CDR3 length is 15 residues. Germline assignment: CDR1 MNHEY and CDR2 SMNVEV (reference sequence). The CDR3 DNA reads as TGTGCCAGCAGTTTATTGCCAGGGGGCAATCAGCCCCAGCATTTT. It is translated as CASSLLPGGNQPQHF.

This chain uses TRBV28 with TRBJ1-2; tentatively, D is TRBD1 (6 bases). V lost 5 bases and J 5 bases, leaving 18 bases between the germline ends. Germline-derived CDR1 and CDR2 are MDHEN and SYDVKM. The CDR3 has 15 amino acids. Here the CDR3 DNA reads TGTGCCAGCAGTGTCCCCGTTGGGACAACTTATGGCTACACCTTC. It is translated as CASSVPVGTTYGYTF.

The V gene is TRBV6-5, the J gene TRBJ2-5, with no clear D. Trimming left V 4 bases short and J 5 bases short, with 17 bases between. The CDR3 runs 15 residues. Germline values: CDR1 MNHEY, CDR2 SVGAGI. Here the CDR3 DNA reads TGTGCCAGCAGTTTATCACCCCGAAGCGCGGAGACCCAGTACTTC. Translating it yields CASSLSPRSAETQYF.

The gene calls are TRBV28 and TRBJ2-1; D not resolved. Germline V CDR1 and CDR2: MDHEN, SYDVKM. CDR3 length equals 11 residues. V was clipped by 2 bases and J by 7 bases, with 3 bases between them. For the CDR3, the DNA is TGTGCCAGCAGTTTACGGAATGAGCAGTTCTTC. It is translated as CASSLRNEQFF.

The chain has TRBV7-3 and TRBJ2-1; TRBD1 matches at 12 bases. The CDR3 contains 16 residues. The germline V gene encodes CDR1 SGHTA and CDR2 FQGTGA. V lost 5 bases and J lost 9; bases outside the gene matches: 11. The CDR3 coding sequence is TGTGCCAGCAGCCACGGACCGGGACAGGGGGCAGGTGAGCAGTTCTTC. Its protein is CASSHGPGQGAGEQFF.

Remarks on this clone: Other DNA sequences in the same sample also yield this CDR3. The rearrangement uses TRBV5-1 and TRBJ2-7; no clear D. CDR3 length: 15 amino acids. Germline values: CDR1 SGHRS, CDR2 YFSETQ. Trimming stripped 0 bases from V and 2 bases from J, with 12 bases between. Here the CDR3 DNA reads TGCGCCAGCAGCTTGGAGCCGGGTTTAGCCTACGAGCAGTACTTC. It yields the protein CASSLEPGLAYEQYF.

The V and J genes are TRBV7-2 and TRBJ1-2; TRBD1 agrees at 10 bases. CDR3 length: 14 amino acids. CDR1 is SGHTA and CDR2 is FQGNSA in the germline V gene. J was trimmed by 6 bases and V by 5 bases; bases with no gene match: 6. Here the CDR3 DNA reads TGTGCCAGCAGCCCTACCGGGACAGGGGATGGCTACACCTTC. Its protein product is CASSPTGTGDGYTF.

The J gene is TRBJ1-3, the V gene TRBV5-1; D remains ambiguous. The CDR3 runs to 13 residues. Germline CDR1 and CDR2: SGHRS and YFSETQ. V was clipped by 4 bases and J by 8 bases, with 13 bases between them. The CDR3 coding sequence is TGCGCCAGCAGCCAAGACGGATGGGACACCATATATTTT. It encodes CASSQDGWDTIYF.

This chain joins TRBV28 and TRBJ1-4; 11 nucleotides match TRBD1. The length of the CDR3 is 15 residues. Looked up from germline, CDR1 is MDHEN and CDR2 is SYDVKM. After removal of 6 bases from V and 10 bases from J, the junction contained 10 bases not matched to a gene. CDR3 loop: CASRLGGTGGAKLFF. DNA for the CDR3: TGTGCCAGCAGGCTCGGCGGGACAGGGGGGGCAAAACTGTTTTTT.

This rearrangement joins TRBV5-4 to TRBJ2-7; D gene ambiguous. Trimming stripped 7 bases from V and 4 bases from J, with 12 bases between. Germline lookup yields CDR1 SGHNT and CDR2 YYREEE (reference sequence). The CDR3 consists of 12 residues. CDR3 amino acids: CASGLDLYEQYF. The CDR3 DNA reads TGTGCCAGCGGCCTAGACTTGTACGAGCAGTACTTC. The full variable domain, its missing parts supplied by reference TRBV5-4 and TRBJ2-7, is ETGVTQSPTHLIKTRGQQVTLRCSSQSGHNTVSWYQQALGQGPQFIFQYYREEENGRGNFPPRFSGLQFPNYSSELNVNALELDDSALYLCASGLDLYEQYFGPGTRLTVT.

The chain links TRBV7-3 to TRBJ2-1; TRBD2 matches 12 bases. The V segment lost 4 bases and the J segment 8 bases; nucleotides outside the gene matches: 6. This CDR3 has 15 amino acids. Germline CDR1 reads SGHTA; CDR2 reads FQGTGA. CDR3 region: CASSSTSGRIDEQFF. DNA for the CDR3: TGTGCCAGCAGCTCTACTAGCGGGAGGATCGATGAGCAGTTCTTC.

V usage is TRBV6-5 and J usage is TRBJ1-4, with TRBD1 identical over 8 bases. CDR1 is MNHEY and CDR2 is SVGAGI in the germline V gene. This CDR3 has 15 amino acids. V lost 2 bases to trimming and J lost 2 bases; unmatched junction nucleotides: 1. The CDR3: CASSYRTGTNEKLFF. DNA for the CDR3: TGTGCCAGCAGTTACCGGACAGGGACTAATGAAAAACTGTTTTTT.

The rearrangement joins TRBV10-3 to TRBJ2-1; perhaps TRBD1 as D (5 bases). V gave up 0 bases and J gave up 3 bases, with 15 bases separating them. The CDR3 consists of 17 residues. CDR1 and CDR2 from the germline V gene are ENHRY and SYGVKD. In DNA, the CDR3 is TGTGCCATCAGTGAGTCGATACAGGAGACGAACTACAATGAGCAGTTCTTC. Its protein is CAISESIQETNYNEQFF.